The rows below give T cell receptor beta chains drawn from one sample of a study of cytomegalovirus exposure and HLA in healthy donors. TCRdb keeps only in-frame clones here, not all; method: immunoSEQ multiplex PCR. In the table there are more than 60,000 clones, 95% to 98% of which are singletons. The source material was PBMCs. Source of these receptors: a woman between 18 and 29 years old in good health and CMV-seropositive. CDR3s include the opening cysteine and the closing phenylalanine or tryptophan. Size is omitted from some rows. Given values are once, few, many or a class for expanded clones.

clone_size | v_call | cdr3_aa
- | TRBV18 | CASSPAGQGYGYTF
- | TRBV9 | CASSVAPGTTNQPQHF
- | TRBV27 | CASSFRGGVDEQYF
- | TRBV6-5 | CASSYRQQYSGNTIYF
- | TRBV5-1 | CASSLAGDSDTQYF
- | TRBV9 | CASSVALGGINEQFF
- | TRBV10-3 | CAISLGAPGETQYF
- | TRBV28 | CASRNSGTASRSYNEQFF
- | TRBV11-3 | CASSRGGLALAPDTQYF
- | TRBV7-2 | CASSPRDTADTQYF
- | TRBV7-8 | CASSPIQRGTDTQYF
once | TRBV19 | CASSIGGRRTEAFF
once | TRBV30 | CAWSSPPGDPRAYTGELFF
- | TRBV28 | CASLTGRPYEQYF
- | TRBV30 | CACSAHGAYDDEQFF
- | TRBV19 | CASSVSGSYEQYF
- | TRBV9 | CASSPPGSPYEQYF
- | TRBV10-3 | CAISVGREGVHQPQHF
once | TRBV10-3 | CAISDNRSYGYTF
- | TRBV7-9 | CASSPPPGLAELTDTQYF
- | TRBV6-1 | CASSIIDRANYGYTF
- | TRBV28 | CASSPGLQPQHF